A single TCR beta chain is shown here with its context. This specimen comes from a study of control samples from healthy donors and cancer patients. There are 16 residues in the CDR3. The junction had 7 bases not matched to a gene; V was cut back by 5 bases and J by 2 bases. CDR1 is MNHNY, CDR2 SVGAGI, per germline (reference sequence). Only in-frame clones appear in the TCRdb table, and some are missing; sequencing was by immunoSEQ multiplex PCR. The repertoire holds about 410,000 clones, with 80% to 95% as singletons. The material sequenced was PBMCs. This rearrangement joins TRBV6-6 to TRBJ2-5; 11 bases are shared with TRBD2. The clonotype comes from a man aged 40-55 years with head and neck cancer. The CDR3: CASSVGASGGQETQYF. The DNA of the CDR3 is TGTGCCAGCAGTGTCGGGGCTAGCGGGGGGCAAGAGACCCAGTACTTC.